This T cell receptor (beta chain) was sequenced during a study of STAT5B mutations in CD4+ large granular lymphocyte leukemia. This CDR3 has 15 amino acids. Germline-derived CDR1 and CDR2 are MNHNS and SASEGT. With V trimmed by 5 bases and J by 2 bases, 1 base remained unmatched. Sequencing was performed with immunoSEQ multiplex PCR; in TCRdb, only in-frame clones are kept and a portion is missing. The sample has under 25,000 clones; about 79% are singletons. The sequenced sample consisted of CD4+ T cells from blood buffy coats. The sequence was collected from a human donor in good health. The chain is built from TRBV6-1 and TRBJ2-5, with 14 bases identical to TRBD2. CDR3 loop: CASSRLAGGQETQYF. CDR3 nucleotides: TGTGCCAGCAGTCGACTAGCGGGGGGGCAAGAGACCCAGTACTTC.